This paragraph covers one TCR beta chain sequence. The sample originates from a study of blood T cell repertoires in COVID-19. Germline V gene sequence: CDR1 SGHTA, CDR2 FQGNSA. Trimming removed 6 bases from V and 7 bases from J; junction bases left unmatched: 7. The CDR3 extends over 13 amino acids. Method: immunoSEQ multiplex PCR; TCRdb's copy keeps in-frame clones and lacks some. This table has over 60,000 clones, about 92% appearing once. The V call is TRBV7-2, the J call TRBJ2-7; 9 bases align to TRBD1. The origin of this receptor is an elderly woman with active or convalescent COVID-19. Sequences were obtained from peripheral blood. The CDR3 DNA is TGTGCCAGCAGGACATACAGGGGGCAAGAGCAGTACTTC. It specifies CASRTYRGQEQYF.